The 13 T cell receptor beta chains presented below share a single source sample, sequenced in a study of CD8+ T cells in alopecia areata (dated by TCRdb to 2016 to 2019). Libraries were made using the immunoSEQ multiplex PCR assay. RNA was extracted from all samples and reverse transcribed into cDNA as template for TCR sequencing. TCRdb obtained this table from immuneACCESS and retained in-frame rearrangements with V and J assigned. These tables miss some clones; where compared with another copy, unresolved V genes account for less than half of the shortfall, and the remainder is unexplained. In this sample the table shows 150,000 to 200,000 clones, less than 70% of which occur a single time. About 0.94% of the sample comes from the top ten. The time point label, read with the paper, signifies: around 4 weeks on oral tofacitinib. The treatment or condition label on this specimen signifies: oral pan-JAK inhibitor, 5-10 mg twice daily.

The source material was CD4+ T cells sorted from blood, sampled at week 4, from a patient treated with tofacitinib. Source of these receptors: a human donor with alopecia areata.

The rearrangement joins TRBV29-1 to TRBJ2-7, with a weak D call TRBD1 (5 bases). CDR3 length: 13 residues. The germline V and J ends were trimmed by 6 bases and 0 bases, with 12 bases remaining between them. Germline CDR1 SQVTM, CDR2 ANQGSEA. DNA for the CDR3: TGCAGCGTGGGAAGCAGGGACTCCTACGAGCAGTACTTC. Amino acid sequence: CSVGSRDSYEQYF.

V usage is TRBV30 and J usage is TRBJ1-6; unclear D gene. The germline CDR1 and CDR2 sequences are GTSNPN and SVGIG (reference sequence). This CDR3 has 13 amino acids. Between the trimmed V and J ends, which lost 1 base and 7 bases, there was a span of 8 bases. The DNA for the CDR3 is TGTGCCTGGAGTGCGGGGTTCAATTCACCCCTCCACTTT. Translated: CAWSAGFNSPLHF.

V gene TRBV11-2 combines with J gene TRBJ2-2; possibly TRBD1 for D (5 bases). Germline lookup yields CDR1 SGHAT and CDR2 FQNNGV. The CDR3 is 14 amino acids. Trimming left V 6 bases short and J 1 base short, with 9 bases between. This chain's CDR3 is CASSHGQNTGELFF. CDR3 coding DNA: TGTGCCAGCAGTCACGGACAGAACACCGGGGAGCTGTTTTTT.

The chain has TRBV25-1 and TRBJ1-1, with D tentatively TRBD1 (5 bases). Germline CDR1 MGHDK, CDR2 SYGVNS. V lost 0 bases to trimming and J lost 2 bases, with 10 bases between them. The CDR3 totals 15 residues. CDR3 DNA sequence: TGTGCCAGCAGTGAATATGGGGCGATAAACACTGAAGCTTTCTTT. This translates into CASSEYGAINTEAFF.

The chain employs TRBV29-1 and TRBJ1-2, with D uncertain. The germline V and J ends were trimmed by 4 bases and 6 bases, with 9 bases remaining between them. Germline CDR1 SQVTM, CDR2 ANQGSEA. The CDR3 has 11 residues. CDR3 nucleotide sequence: TGCAGCGTTGGGGGAAACGATGGCTACACCTTC. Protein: CSVGGNDGYTF.

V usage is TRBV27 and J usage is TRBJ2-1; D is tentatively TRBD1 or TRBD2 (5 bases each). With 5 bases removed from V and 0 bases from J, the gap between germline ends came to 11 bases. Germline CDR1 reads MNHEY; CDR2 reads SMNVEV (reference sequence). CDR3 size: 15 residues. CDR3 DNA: TGTGCCAGCAGTCAGACGGGACCCTCCTACAATGAGCAGTTCTTC. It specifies CASSQTGPSYNEQFF.

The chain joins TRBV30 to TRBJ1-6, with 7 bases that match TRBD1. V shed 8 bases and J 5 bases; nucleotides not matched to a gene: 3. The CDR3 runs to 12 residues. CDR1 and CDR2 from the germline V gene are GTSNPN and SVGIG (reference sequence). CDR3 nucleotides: TGTGCCATCGGACAGGATAATTCACCCCTCCACTTT. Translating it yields CAIGQDNSPLHF.

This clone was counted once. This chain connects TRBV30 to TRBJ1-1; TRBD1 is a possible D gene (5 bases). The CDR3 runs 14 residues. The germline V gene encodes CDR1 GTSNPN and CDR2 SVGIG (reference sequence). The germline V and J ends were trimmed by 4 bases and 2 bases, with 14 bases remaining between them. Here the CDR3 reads CAWKTGPLNTEAFF. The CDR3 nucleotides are TGTGCCTGGAAGACGGGACCTCTTAACACTGAAGCTTTCTTT.

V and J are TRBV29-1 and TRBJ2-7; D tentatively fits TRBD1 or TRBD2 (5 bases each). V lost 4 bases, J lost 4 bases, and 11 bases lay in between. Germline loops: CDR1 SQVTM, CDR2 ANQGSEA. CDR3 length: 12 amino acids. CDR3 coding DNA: TGCAGCGTTGTAGGGACCTCGTACGAGCAGTACTTC. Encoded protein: CSVVGTSYEQYF.

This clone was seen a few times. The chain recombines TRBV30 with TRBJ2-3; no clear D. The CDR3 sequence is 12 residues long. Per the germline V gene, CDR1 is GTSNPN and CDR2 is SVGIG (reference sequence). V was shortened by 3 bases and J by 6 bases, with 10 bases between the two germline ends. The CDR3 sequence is CAWRGLGDTQYF. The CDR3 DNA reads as TGTGCCTGGAGGGGGTTAGGGGATACGCAGTATTTT.

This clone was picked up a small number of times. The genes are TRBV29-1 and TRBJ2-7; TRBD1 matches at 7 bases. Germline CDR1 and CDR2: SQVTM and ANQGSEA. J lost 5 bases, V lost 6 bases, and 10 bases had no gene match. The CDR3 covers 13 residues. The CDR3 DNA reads TGCAGCGTCCGGGACAGTGGGACCCACGAGCAGTACTTC. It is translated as CSVRDSGTHEQYF.

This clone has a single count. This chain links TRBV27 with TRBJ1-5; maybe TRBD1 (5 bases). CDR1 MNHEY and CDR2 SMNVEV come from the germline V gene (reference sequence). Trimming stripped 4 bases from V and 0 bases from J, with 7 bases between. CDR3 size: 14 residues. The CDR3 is CASSYRGSNQPQHF. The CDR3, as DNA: TGTGCCAGCAGTTATAGGGGTAGCAATCAGCCCCAGCATTTT.

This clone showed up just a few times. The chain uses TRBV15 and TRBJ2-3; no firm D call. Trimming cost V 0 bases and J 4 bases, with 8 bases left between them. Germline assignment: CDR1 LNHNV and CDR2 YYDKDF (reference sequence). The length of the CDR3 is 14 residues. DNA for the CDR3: TGTGCCACCAGCAGAGACCGGAAGTCAGATACGCAGTATTTT. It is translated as CATSRDRKSDTQYF.